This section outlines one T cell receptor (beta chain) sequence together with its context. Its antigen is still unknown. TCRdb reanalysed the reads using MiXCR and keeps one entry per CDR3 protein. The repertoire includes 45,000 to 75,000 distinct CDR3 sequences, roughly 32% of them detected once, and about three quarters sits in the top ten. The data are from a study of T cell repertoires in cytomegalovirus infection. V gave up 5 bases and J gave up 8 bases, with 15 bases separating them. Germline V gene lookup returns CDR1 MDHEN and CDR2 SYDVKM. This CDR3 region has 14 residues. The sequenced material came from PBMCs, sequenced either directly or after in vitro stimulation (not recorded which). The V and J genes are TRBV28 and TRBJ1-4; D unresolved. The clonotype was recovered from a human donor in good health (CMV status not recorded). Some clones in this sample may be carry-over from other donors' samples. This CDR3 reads CASSPVLRWEKLFF. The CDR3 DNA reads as TGTGCCAGCAGTCCAGTCCTGCGGTGGGAAAAACTGTTTTTT.